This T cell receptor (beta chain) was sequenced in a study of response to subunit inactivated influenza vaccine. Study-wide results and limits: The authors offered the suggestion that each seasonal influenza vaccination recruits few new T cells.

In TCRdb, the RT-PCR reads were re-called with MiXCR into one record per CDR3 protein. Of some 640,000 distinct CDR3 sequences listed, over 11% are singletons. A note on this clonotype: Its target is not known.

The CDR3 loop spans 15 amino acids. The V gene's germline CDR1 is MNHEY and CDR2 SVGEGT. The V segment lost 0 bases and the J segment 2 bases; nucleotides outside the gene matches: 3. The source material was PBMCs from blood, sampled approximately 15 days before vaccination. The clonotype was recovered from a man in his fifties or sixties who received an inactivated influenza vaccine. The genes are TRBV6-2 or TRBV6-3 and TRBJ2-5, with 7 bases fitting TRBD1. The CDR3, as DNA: TGTGCCAGCAGTTACTCGCCGGGACAGCAAGAGACCCAGTACTTC. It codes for CASSYSPGQQETQYF.